This is a list of T cell receptor beta chains from one sample in a study of blood T cells in healthy people across ages. One entry per CDR3 protein, called by TCRdb with MiXCR from the 5' RACE reads. The sample gives about a million distinct CDR3 sequences, roughly two fifths of which show up once; roughly 13% is in the top ten. Material: blood. The receptors stem from a man in his late teens or twenties in good health. Each CDR3 is given without its conserved first and last residue. Fields, in order: V gene, CDR3 protein.

V: TRBV9
CDR3: ASSVEGTGDEKLF

V: TRBV19
CDR3: ASSSTGTGVYEQY

V: TRBV7-2
CDR3: ASSYGQSLSNYGYT

V: TRBV30
CDR3: AWSVLRGMTDTQY

V: TRBV2
CDR3: ASTLRKWTGDGDTQY

V: TRBV5-1
CDR3: ASSAASGSYEQY

V: TRBV12-3/TRBV12-4
CDR3: ASSLAVGDYGETQY

V: TRBV2
CDR3: ARLTGGVKDTQY

V: TRBV7-3
CDR3: ASSLTGGAVSTEAF

V: TRBV4-1
CDR3: ASSPTRQGAYNEQY

V: TRBV5-6
CDR3: ASSLKGLGTDTQY

V: TRBV6-5
CDR3: TSSRSPNQPQH

V: TRBV9
CDR3: ASSTFDFRYGGYT

V: TRBV3-1
CDR3: ASSQDLEGHHEQY

V: TRBV12-3/TRBV12-4
CDR3: ASSLEFRAGAPLH

V: TRBV20-1
CDR3: SARLMDPYEQY

V: TRBV29-1
CDR3: SLRLRGAEGGYT

V: TRBV12-3/TRBV12-4
CDR3: ASSSRLTTGTYEQY

V: TRBV10-3
CDR3: AISLAGDQDTQY

V: TRBV12-3/TRBV12-4
CDR3: ASSLNGGGSYNEQY

V: TRBV10-3
CDR3: AIRDSTGEQY

V: TRBV29-1
CDR3: SVQNYRGGAGEQY

V: TRBV6-6
CDR3: ASSAQGVTEAF

V: TRBV7-9
CDR3: ASRGNNQPQH

V: TRBV20-1
CDR3: SAKRQGLETQY

V: TRBV6-5
CDR3: ASSDSTGGNEKLF

V: TRBV11-2
CDR3: ASSFGRTSNTEAF

V: TRBV7-8
CDR3: ATGGRGQFGELF

V: TRBV4-1
CDR3: ASSQGPTDEQF

V: TRBV20-1
CDR3: SARSQANTEAF

V: TRBV7-2
CDR3: ASSLEGVLTDTQY

V: TRBV6-2/TRBV6-3
CDR3: ASSYPDDSTEAF

V: TRBV20-1
CDR3: SAGQSNTEAF

V: TRBV27
CDR3: ASSLALSYNEQF